The clone carrying this TCR beta chain appeared once. The antigen is unknown. A much larger clone differs by one base, so this may be a read error. Since the CDR3 does not end with the conserved phenylalanine or tryptophan, this likely comes from a read error. The data were taken from a study of read filtering for tumor transcriptome and immune sequencing. Looking at the study overall: Mean patient age was roughly 66 years, range roughly 40 to 80; over 16 male, about 15 female.

General study results and limits: About 80% of IR-seq clonotypes had one read, totaling roughly 3.5% of reads; RNA-seq: around 70% and 40%.

CDR3 length: 14 residues. The V end was cut by 5 bases, the J end by 4 bases, with 15 bases between. Germline-derived CDR1 and CDR2 are MNHEY and SMNVEV (reference sequence). The library was built from about 0.4 ug RNA with molecular barcoded adaptors for alpha/delta and beta/gamma chains. MiXCR, applied by TCRdb to the reads, yields one record per CDR3 protein. The data show tens of thousands of distinct CDR3 sequences, 20% to 25% seen once. The sample consisted of a population of CD138-negative cells sorted from bone marrow. The V gene is TRBV27, the J gene TRBJ2-7; a weak D match, TRBD1 (5 bases). This TCR was recovered from a donor over 35 with multiple myeloma. CDR3 nucleotide sequence: TGTGCCAGCAGTCGTACAGGCGCCGGTTACGAGCAGTACTCC. It yields the protein CASSRTGAGYEQYS.